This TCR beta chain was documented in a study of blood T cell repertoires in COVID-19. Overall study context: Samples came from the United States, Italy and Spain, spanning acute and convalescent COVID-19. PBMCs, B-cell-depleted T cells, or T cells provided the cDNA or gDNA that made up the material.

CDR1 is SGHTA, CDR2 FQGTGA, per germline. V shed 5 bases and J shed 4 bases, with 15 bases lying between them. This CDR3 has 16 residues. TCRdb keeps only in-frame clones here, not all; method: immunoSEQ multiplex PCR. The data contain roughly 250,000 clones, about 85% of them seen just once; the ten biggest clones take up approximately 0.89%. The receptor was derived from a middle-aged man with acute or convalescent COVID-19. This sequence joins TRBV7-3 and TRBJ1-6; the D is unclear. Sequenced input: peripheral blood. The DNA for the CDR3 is TGTGCCAGCAGCCTCATAGCAACGGGTTATAATTCACCCCTCCACTTT. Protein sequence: CASSLIATGYNSPLHF.